Each of the 4 T cell receptor delta chains below was sequenced from the same sample in a study of γδ T cells in repeated Plasmodium falciparum infection. TCRdb repeated clone calling on the multiplex PCR reads with CATT. The data hold roughly 93,000 delta-chain clones, with approximately 1.4% observed a single time. Bulk repertoires came from Vgamma9/Vdelta2+ or Vdelta2-negative gammadelta T cells flow-sorted from PBMC. The sample comprised gamma-delta T cells from blood. Receptors were obtained from a pool of human donors (malaria-infected and uninfected, not separated).

This clone was observed many times. This chain joins TRDV1 and TRDJ1; the D is unclear. CDR3 length equals 19 residues. The V end was cut by 4 bases, the J end by 0 bases, with 24 bases between. The V gene's germline CDR1 is TSWWSYY and CDR2 QGS. In nucleotides, the CDR3 is TGTGCTCTTGGGGTACGTTTGCGAGAACGGCCCAGGGACACCGATAAACTCATCTTT. This codes for CALGVRLRERPRDTDKLIF.

A few counts support this clone. A far larger clone is one nucleotide away, so this likely arose from a read error. Different DNA sequences within this sample yield the same CDR3. The V and J genes are TRAV38-2/DV8 and TRDJ1; TRDD2 aligns across 8 bases. This CDR3 comprises 20 residues. CDR1 is TSESDYY and CDR2 is QEAYKQQN in the germline V gene. The CDR3 nucleotides read TGTGCTTATAGGGGCCGACTTCCTACCGAATTAGGATTCTACACCGATAAGCTCATCTTT. Protein: CAYRGRLPTELGFYTDKLIF.

This clone showed up just a few times. A much larger clone differs by one base, so this may be a read error. This CDR3 is also generated by other DNA sequences in the sample. This chain uses TRDV1 with TRDJ1; 8 nucleotides align to TRDD3. The germline V gene has CDR1 TSWWSYY and CDR2 QGS. The CDR3 totals 16 residues. The CDR3 loop is CALGELRGDSSDKLIF. In DNA form, the CDR3 reads TGTGCTCTTGGGGAGCTTAGGGGGGATAGTTCCGATAAGCTCATCTTT.

This clone appeared a few times. A far more abundant clone sits one base away, making this likely a read error. In the same sample, other DNA sequences code for this CDR3. The chain employs TRDV1 and TRDJ1; 7 nucleotides agree with TRDD2. The J gene, not given by TCRdb, was assigned here from a germline match of the nucleotide sequence. This CDR3 spans 17 amino acids. Germline V gene data show CDR1 as TSWWSYY and CDR2 as QGS. The CDR3 loop reads CALGELPFLPNTDKLIF. The CDR3 DNA sequence: TGTGCCCTTGGGGAACTGCCCTTCCTCCCTAACACCGATAAACTCATCTTT.